Below, 12 T cell receptor beta chains from the same sample are listed, as sequenced in a study of blood T cells in healthy people across ages. A sample-barcoded 5' primer and a J-beta primer mix were used in a second PCR of about 7 to 12 cycles. TCRdb re-derived calls from the 5' RACE reads in MiXCR, one entry per CDR3 protein. The sample consists of about 570,000 distinct CDR3 sequences, 27% of them appearing once. Material for sequencing was blood. These receptors were collected from a woman aged 65 to 85 in good health.

This clonotype has a handful of counts. V is TRBV4-3 and J is TRBJ2-5; 10 nucleotides agree with TRBD2. The end of the DNA is better explained by TRBJ2-1, so the J call may be wrong. Germline CDR1 and CDR2: LGHNA and YSLEER. CDR3 size: 15 residues. CDR3 protein: CASSQLAGAYNEQFF. The DNA of the CDR3 is TGCGCCAGCAGCCAGCTAGCGGGGGCTTACAATGAGCAGTTCTTC.

This clonotype was found a few times. This rearrangement joins TRBV7-9 to TRBJ1-6; 7 bases align to TRBD1. The CDR3 consists of 17 residues. Germline-derived CDR1 and CDR2 are SEHNR and FQNEAQ (reference sequence). Trimming took 0 bases from V and 8 from J; bases not matched to a gene: 10. The CDR3 region has the DNA TGTGCCAGCAGCTTAGCGCGGTCGGACAGGAGAGATTCACCCCTCCACTTT. It encodes CASSLARSDRRDSPLHF.

This clonotype appeared a few times. This chain joins TRBV6-2 or TRBV6-3 and TRBJ2-3; D is undetermined. Germline V gene data show CDR1 as MNHEY and CDR2 as SVGEGT. The CDR3 sequence is 14 residues long. Deletions cut 8 bases from V and 2 bases from J, with 14 bases between. The CDR3 nucleotides are TGTGCCAGCGCACCGGGCGGAAACACAGATACGCAGTATTTT. Translation: CASAPGGNTDTQYF.

As for this clonotype: No conserved phenylalanine or tryptophan is present at the end of the CDR3, so a read error is the likely explanation. The gene calls are TRBV4-3 and TRBJ2-5; D is ambiguous. Trimming left V 3 bases short and J 5 bases short, with 10 bases between. The CDR3 has 13 residues. Germline CDR1 reads LGHNA; CDR2 reads YSLEER. The DNA for the CDR3 is TGCGCCAGCAGCCACCGTGAGCTTGAGACCCAGTACCTC. It translates to CASSHRELETQYL.

The V call is TRBV7-2, the J call TRBJ2-5; 9 positions agree with TRBD2. This CDR3 is 14 amino acids long. Germline CDR1 and CDR2: SGHTA and FQGNSA. Losses at the gene ends were 2 bases for V and 5 bases for J; bases not matched to a gene: 3. CDR3 sequence (DNA): TGTGCCAGCAGCTTATCTAGCGGGGCTGAGACCCAGTACTTC. Translation: CASSLSSGAETQYF. Looking up the rest from reference TRBV7-2 and TRBJ2-5 gives the full variable domain: GAGVSQSPSNKVTEKGKDVELRCDPISGHTALYWYRQSLGQGLEFLIYFQGNSAPDKSGLPSDRFSAERTGGSVSTLTIQRTQQEDSAVYLCASSLSSGAETQYFGPGTRLLVL.

The genes are TRBV6-5 and TRBJ2-5; 7 bases match TRBD2. The J call may be wrong; the DNA end is better matched by TRBJ2-1. Germline V gene data show CDR1 as MNHEY and CDR2 as SVGAGI. This CDR3 is 14 amino acids long. The CDR3 sequence is CASSYRGVADEQFF. Written as DNA, the CDR3 is TGTGCCAGCAGTTACCGGGGGGTCGCCGATGAGCAGTTCTTC.

This clonotype was seen repeatedly, ten times or more. The chain links TRBV7-2 to TRBJ2-5; D is perhaps TRBD2 (6 bases). V was trimmed by 1 base and J by 5 bases, leaving 11 bases between them. The CDR3 has 14 residues. Looked up from germline, CDR1 is SGHTA and CDR2 is FQGNSA. CDR3 in amino acids: CASSLGVAGETQYF. CDR3 nucleotides: TGTGCCAGCAGCTTAGGGGTGGCGGGGGAGACCCAGTACTTC.

The V and J genes are TRBV7-2 and TRBJ2-5; the D call may be TRBD1 or TRBD2 (5 bases each). The tail of the sequence fits TRBJ2-7 better, so the J call may be wrong. The CDR3 sequence is 15 residues long. Germline lookup yields CDR1 SGHTA and CDR2 FQGNSA. CDR3 nucleotide sequence: TGTGCCAGCAGCTTCCAGCCGGGACCTTATTTCGAGCAGTACTTC. This translates into CASSFQPGPYFEQYF.

This clonotype was recorded many times. This chain connects TRBV7-3 to TRBJ2-5; D is perhaps TRBD1 or TRBD2 (6 bases each). CDR1 and CDR2 (germline): SGHTA, FQGTGA. CDR3 length: 14 residues. The V end lost 1 base, the J end lost 7 bases, and 13 bases lay between the germline ends. This chain's CDR3 is CASSLNAGTRTQYF. CDR3 nucleotides: TGTGCCAGCAGCTTAAACGCGGGGACAAGGACCCAGTACTTC. Filled out from reference TRBV7-3 and TRBJ2-5, the complete variable domain reads GAGVSQTPSNKVTEKGKYVELRCDPISGHTALYWYRQSLGQGPEFLIYFQGTGAADDSGLPNDRFFAVRPEGSVSTLKIQRTERGDSAVYLCASSLNAGTRTQYFGPGTRLLVL.

This chain links TRBV5-6 with TRBJ1-1; D not resolved. The V end lost 1 base, the J end lost 3 bases, and 7 bases lay between the germline ends. Germline assignment: CDR1 SGHDT and CDR2 YYEEEE. The CDR3 runs 13 residues. Here the CDR3 reads CASSLYRDTEAFF. CDR3 DNA sequence: TGTGCCAGCAGCTTGTACCGGGACACTGAAGCTTTCTTT.

The chain recombines TRBV20-1 with TRBJ2-7; 8 nucleotides match TRBD2. CDR1 and CDR2 from the germline V gene are DFQATT and SNEGSKA (reference sequence). This CDR3 is 17 amino acids long. The trim removed 0 bases at V and 2 bases at J, leaving 12 bases unmatched. CDR3 protein: CSARDLQSSGGTYEQYF. CDR3 in DNA: TGCAGTGCTAGAGATCTCCAGTCGAGCGGGGGCACCTACGAGCAGTACTTC.

The chain links TRBV10-3 to TRBJ2-2, with unresolved D. The germline V gene encodes CDR1 ENHRY and CDR2 SYGVKD. Trimming took 0 bases from V and 3 from J, leaving 5 bases between them. The CDR3 contains 14 residues. The DNA for the CDR3 is TGTGCCATCAGTGAGTCGACGGACACCGGGGAGCTGTTTTTT. It encodes CAISESTDTGELFF.